One and the same sample provided the 31 T cell receptor beta chains below, sequenced in a study of identical twins. TCRdb re-derived calls from the 5' RACE reads in MiXCR, one entry per CDR3 protein. The table has 450,000 or so distinct CDR3 sequences, approximately 14% seen once. The same data also went into a second study, on yellow fever vaccine responses in identical twins.

Sequencing used CD4+ T cells sorted from blood. The receptor source for this set is a woman between 18 and 30 years old in good health.

A few counts support this clonotype. The chain carries TRBV6-1 and TRBJ2-7; TRBD2 matches 7 bases. V shed 9 bases, J shed 6 bases, and the junction held 11 bases outside the gene matches. Germline V CDR1 and CDR2: MNHNS, SASEGT. CDR3 length: 13 amino acids. The CDR3 DNA reads as TGTGCCAGTAGAACAGGAGGGAGGGGCGAGCAGTACTTC. It yields the protein CASRTGGRGEQYF.

There are a few counts of this clonotype. This rearrangement joins TRBV2 to TRBJ2-5; D not certain. CDR1 SNHLY and CDR2 FYNNEI come from the germline V gene. Trimming removed 1 base at V and 7 bases at J, with 10 bases between. The CDR3 covers 13 residues. The CDR3 bases are TGTGCCAGCAGTGAAGGCTGGGTCGGGACCCAGTACTTC. Its protein product is CASSEGWVGTQYF.

This clonotype was observed many times. The chain links TRBV20-1 to TRBJ2-1; 16 positions agree with TRBD2. Germline loops: CDR1 DFQATT, CDR2 SNEGSKA (reference sequence). The CDR3 length is 14 residues. V shed 3 bases and J 12 bases; nucleotides not matched to a gene: 5. CDR3 loop: CSASAGTSGGGQFF. As DNA, the CDR3 is TGCAGTGCTAGCGCCGGGACTAGCGGGGGGGGGCAGTTCTTC.

This clonotype was seen repeatedly, ten times or more. The chain uses TRBV3-1 and TRBJ1-6; 8 positions agree with TRBD1. Trimming at V came to 5 bases and at J to 7 bases, leaving 7 bases not matched to a gene. CDR1 and CDR2 from the germline V gene are LGHDT and YNNKEL (reference sequence). The CDR3 has 15 residues. CDR3 region: CASSATGARNSPLHF. DNA of the CDR3: TGTGCCAGCAGCGCGACAGGGGCCAGGAATTCACCCCTCCACTTT.

V usage is TRBV7-3 and J usage is TRBJ2-7; 10 bases match TRBD1. V lost 5 bases and J lost 3; bases outside the gene matches: 7. The CDR3 sequence is 15 residues long. From germline, CDR1 is SGHTA and CDR2 FQGTGA. DNA for the CDR3: TGTGCCAGCAGCCTCCGGACAGGGGGTAGCTACGAGCAGTACTTC. Residues: CASSLRTGGSYEQYF.

This clonotype was seen only a few times. The rearrangement joins TRBV6-5 to TRBJ2-5, with 9 bases lining up with TRBD2. The CDR3 runs 14 residues. The germline V gene has CDR1 MNHEY and CDR2 SVGAGI. The trim removed 6 bases at V and 3 bases at J, leaving 5 bases unmatched. The CDR3 loop is CASRYGTSKETQYF. CDR3 coding DNA: TGTGCCAGCAGATACGGGACTAGCAAAGAGACCCAGTACTTC.

This clonotype was recorded many times. J is TRBJ2-4 and V is TRBV12-3 or TRBV12-4; D gene unclear. V lost 2 bases and J lost 1, with 15 bases in between. The CDR3 is 17 amino acids. The CDR3 DNA reads TGTGCCAGCAGTTTATCCCCGGGTTTCAGGGCCAAAAACATTCAGTACTTC. This sequence encodes CASSLSPGFRAKNIQYF.

Only a few counts were recorded for this clonotype. The rearrangement uses TRBV4-3 and TRBJ2-1, with 9 positions matching TRBD2. The CDR3 has 20 amino acids. The J segment lost 6 bases and the V segment lost 6 bases, leaving 24 bases of the junction unmatched. Looked up from germline, CDR1 is LGHNA and CDR2 is YSLEER. The CDR3, as DNA: TGCGCCAGCAGTACTCGACTCCCTAGCGGGACAGTAGGGGGAAGCAATGAGCAGTTCTTC. Translation gives CASSTRLPSGTVGGSNEQFF.

This clonotype was detected only a few times. V gene TRBV5-1 combines with J gene TRBJ2-2, with 8 bases that match TRBD1. V dropped 1 base and J dropped 5; count of bases not matched to a gene: 7. The germline V gene has CDR1 SGHRS and CDR2 YFSETQ. CDR3 length: 16 amino acids. CDR3 DNA: TGCGCCAGCAGCTTGATAGGACAGGGATTTACCGGGGAGCTGTTTTTT. Its protein is CASSLIGQGFTGELFF.

This clonotype appeared many times. The chain combines TRBV3-1 with TRBJ2-3; D is ambiguous. The V end lost 0 bases, the J end lost 3 bases, and 4 bases lay between the germline ends. This CDR3 is 13 amino acids long. Germline CDR1 is LGHDT and CDR2 is YNNKEL (reference sequence). In DNA, the CDR3 is TGTGCCAGCAGCCAAGAGGGGACAGATACGCAGTATTTT. This encodes CASSQEGTDTQYF.

V usage is TRBV4-2 and J usage is TRBJ2-1; D ambiguous. The CDR3 runs 13 residues. Germline CDR1 LGHNA, CDR2 YNFKEQ. The germline V and J ends were trimmed by 1 base and 5 bases, with 6 bases remaining between them. The CDR3 DNA is TGTGCCAGCAGCCAAGGGGTGGACAATGAGCAGTTCTTC. Its translation: CASSQGVDNEQFF.

This clonotype has a handful of counts. The V and J genes are TRBV5-1 and TRBJ1-1; no definite D call. CDR3 length: 14 amino acids. Germline CDR1 reads SGHRS; CDR2 reads YFSETQ. Trimming shortened V by 0 bases and J by 1 base, and 7 bases separated the two germline ends. The CDR3 DNA follows: TGCGCCAGCAGCTTGGAGGCACGGAACACTGAAGCTTTCTTT. Translation gives CASSLEARNTEAFF.

The chain uses TRBV18 and TRBJ2-7, with D tentatively TRBD1 or TRBD2 (5 bases each). Germline loops: CDR1 KGHSH, CDR2 LQKENI. The CDR3 has 12 amino acids. In nucleotides, the CDR3 is TGTGCCAGCTCTCCAGGGAGCCCTGCAATGGTTGTC. Translating it yields CASSPGSPAMVV.

This clonotype has more than one count but fewer than ten. V and J are TRBV7-9 and TRBJ2-4; TRBD1 agrees at 8 bases. The CDR3 consists of 17 residues. Trimming cost V 4 bases and J 2 bases; bases outside gene matches: 10. From germline, CDR1 is SEHNR and CDR2 FQNEAQ (reference sequence). CDR3 amino acids: CASSSKTGALSKNIQYF. The CDR3, as DNA: TGTGCCAGCAGCTCCAAGACAGGGGCCCTCTCCAAAAACATTCAGTACTTC.

This clonotype was counted between two and nine times. The V call is TRBV20-1, the J call TRBJ2-7, with 8 bases identical to TRBD1. The V gene's germline CDR1 is DFQATT and CDR2 SNEGSKA (reference sequence). The J segment lost 6 bases and the V segment lost 0 bases, leaving 4 bases of the junction unmatched. This CDR3 has 13 residues. The DNA of the CDR3 is TGCAGTGCTAGAGATAGACAGGGGCTCGAGCAGTACTTC. Translating it yields CSARDRQGLEQYF.

V and J are TRBV6-5 and TRBJ1-4; D is unclear. Germline lookup yields CDR1 MNHEY and CDR2 SVGAGI. The V gene lost 3 bases and the J gene lost 8 bases, with 16 bases spanning the gap. The CDR3 consists of 15 residues. CDR3 DNA: TGTGCCAGCAGTTATACCGCGGGCCTAGGAGAAAAACTGTTTTTT. Its translation: CASSYTAGLGEKLFF.

In its sample, this clonotype was seen a few times. The chain has TRBV20-1 and TRBJ2-3; 8 bases agree with TRBD2. This CDR3 has 13 residues. Germline CDR1 reads DFQATT; CDR2 reads SNEGSKA (reference sequence). The ends lost 4 bases at V and 6 bases at J; junction bases unmatched: 6. CDR3 coding DNA: TGCAGTGCTACTGGGACTAGGCCGGATACGCAGTATTTT. This gives the protein CSATGTRPDTQYF.

This chain connects TRBV28 to TRBJ2-1; maybe TRBD1 (5 bases). Trimming removed 7 bases at V and 1 base at J, with 14 bases between. Per germline, CDR1 MDHEN and CDR2 SYDVKM. The CDR3 has 15 residues. The CDR3 coding sequence is TGTGCCAGCAAGCTCCCCCAGGGATCCTACAATGAGCAGTTCTTC. Translation: CASKLPQGSYNEQFF.

This clonotype showed up just a few times. The V call is TRBV5-1, the J call TRBJ2-7; weak D call: TRBD1 (5 bases). V dropped 6 bases and J dropped 0 bases, with 16 bases sitting between them. Germline CDR1 reads SGHRS; CDR2 reads YFSETQ. The CDR3 spans 15 residues. As DNA, the CDR3 is TGCGCCAGCACATACGACAGTCCTAGCTCCTACGAGCAGTACTTC. This encodes CASTYDSPSSYEQYF.

The table lists this clonotype with a few counts. The chain employs TRBV20-1 and TRBJ2-7; the match to TRBD1 covers 7 bases. The germline gives CDR1 DFQATT, CDR2 SNEGSKA (reference sequence). There are 14 residues in the CDR3. V lost 0 bases and J lost 5; bases outside the gene matches: 7. This chain's CDR3 is CSARDQGVTHEQYF. The CDR3 DNA reads TGCAGTGCTAGAGATCAGGGGGTAACCCACGAGCAGTACTTC.

This chain connects TRBV4-2 to TRBJ2-1; 9 bases agree with TRBD2. Germline V lookup: CDR1 LGHNA, CDR2 YNFKEQ. Losses at the gene ends were 0 bases for V and 4 bases for J; bases not matched to a gene: 10. The CDR3 is 18 amino acids. The CDR3 DNA is TGTGCCAGCAGCCAAGATCAGTTAGGGCTAGCGGGGTACAATGAGCAGTTCTTC. It translates to CASSQDQLGLAGYNEQFF.

The chain uses TRBV24-1 and TRBJ2-1; D remains ambiguous. Per the germline V gene, CDR1 is KGHDR and CDR2 is SFDVKD. The CDR3 is 14 residues long. Trimming pared 2 bases from V and 6 bases from J, leaving 10 bases between. DNA for the CDR3: TGTGCCACCAGTGATTACGCCGGTTTCAATGAGCAGTTCTTC. Translation gives CATSDYAGFNEQFF.

The chain has TRBV6-2 or TRBV6-3 and TRBJ2-5; 8 bases map to TRBD1. Germline CDR1 reads MNHEY; CDR2 reads SVGEGT. This CDR3 is built from 13 residues. V shed 6 bases, J shed 5 bases, and the junction held 5 bases outside the gene matches. CDR3 residues: CASRETGVETQYF. The DNA for the CDR3 is TGTGCCAGCAGGGAGACAGGGGTGGAGACCCAGTACTTC.

This clonotype was detected ten times or more. This chain joins TRBV12-3 or TRBV12-4 and TRBJ1-6; 7 bases line up with TRBD1. CDR3 size: 17 residues. J lost 9 bases, V lost 0 bases, and 11 bases had no gene match. The CDR3 coding sequence is TGTGCCAGCAGTTTAGCGCGGATGACAGGGTGGTCTTCACCCCTCCACTTT. It encodes CASSLARMTGWSSPLHF.

The V and J genes are TRBV10-3 and TRBJ2-3; D gene unclear. The CDR3 loop spans 11 amino acids. The germline V gene encodes CDR1 ENHRY and CDR2 SYGVKD. Trimming left V 4 bases short and J 6 bases short, with 5 bases between. The CDR3 DNA is TGTGCCATCAGTGCTACCGATACGCAGTATTTT. It specifies CAISATDTQYF.

This clonotype was detected a few times. The chain combines TRBV4-2 with TRBJ2-1; D perhaps matches TRBD2 (5 bases). The CDR3 covers 14 residues. Looked up from germline, CDR1 is LGHNA and CDR2 is YNFKEQ. V was cut by 0 bases and J by 9 bases, with 12 bases left in between. The CDR3 spells CASSQDRLAREQFF. For the CDR3, the DNA is TGTGCCAGCAGCCAAGATCGTCTAGCACGTGAGCAGTTCTTC.

The chain uses TRBV3-1 and TRBJ1-1; 7 bases map to TRBD1. The CDR3 contains 15 residues. Germline loops: CDR1 LGHDT, CDR2 YNNKEL (reference sequence). V lost 1 base to trimming and J lost 2 bases; unmatched junction nucleotides: 4. This CDR3 is CASSQGTGVNTEAFF. CDR3 coding DNA: TGTGCCAGCAGCCAAGGGACAGGCGTTAACACTGAAGCTTTCTTT.

This clonotype was observed at least ten times. The chain recombines TRBV10-2 with TRBJ2-7; D is perhaps TRBD1 (6 bases). The V and J ends lost 10 bases and 1 base respectively, with 11 bases between them. CDR3 size: 12 residues. The V gene's germline CDR1 is WSHSY and CDR2 SAAADI. The CDR3 DNA sequence: TGCGCCATCCTTACAGGGTCCTACGAGCAGTACTTC. As protein: CAILTGSYEQYF.

The V and J genes are TRBV5-1 and TRBJ2-1; possibly TRBD1 for D (6 bases). Germline V CDR1 and CDR2: SGHRS, YFSETQ. V was trimmed by 4 bases and J by 4 bases, leaving 21 bases between them. This CDR3 is 17 amino acids long. Here the CDR3 DNA reads TGCGCCAGCAGCCCGAAACAGGGCTCTCTCGGGTACAATGAGCAGTTCTTC. Its translation is CASSPKQGSLGYNEQFF.

This clonotype was detected many times. DNA for the CDR3: TGTGCCAGCAGCTTAGTTAGCAGCGGGCTAACCTACGAGCAGTACTTC. Residues: CASSLVSSGLTYEQYF. This sequence joins TRBV7-2 and TRBJ2-7; maybe TRBD2 (6 bases). Trimming took 1 base from V and 2 from J, leaving 15 bases between them. CDR3 length: 16 amino acids. Germline CDR1 is SGHTA and CDR2 is FQGNSA.

V is TRBV7-2 and J is TRBJ2-7, with 7 bases lining up with TRBD2. J gave up 0 bases and V 5 bases, and 10 bases lay outside the gene matches. Germline CDR1 is SGHTA and CDR2 is FQGNSA. This CDR3 contains 16 residues. The DNA for the CDR3 is TGTGCCAGCAGCCCAATACCCCTAGCGGACTCCTACGAGCAGTACTTC. Protein sequence: CASSPIPLADSYEQYF.